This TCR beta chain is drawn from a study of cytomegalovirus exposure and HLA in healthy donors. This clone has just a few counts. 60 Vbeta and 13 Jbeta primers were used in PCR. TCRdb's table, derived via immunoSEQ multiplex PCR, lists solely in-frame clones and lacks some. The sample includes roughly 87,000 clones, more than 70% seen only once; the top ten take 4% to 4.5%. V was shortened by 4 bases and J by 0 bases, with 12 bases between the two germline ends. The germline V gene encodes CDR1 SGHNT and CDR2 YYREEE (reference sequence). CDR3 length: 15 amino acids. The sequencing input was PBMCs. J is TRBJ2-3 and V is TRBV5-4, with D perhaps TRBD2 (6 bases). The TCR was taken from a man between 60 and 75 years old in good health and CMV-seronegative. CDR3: CASSLRDWSTDTQYF. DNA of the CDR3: TGTGCCAGCAGCCTCCGGGACTGGAGCACAGATACGCAGTATTTT.